This TCR beta chain was observed in a study of blood T cells in healthy people across ages. Through a sample-barcoded 5' primer and a J-beta primer mix, a second PCR was run for roughly 7 to 12 cycles. Every sample produced at least 3 million CDR3-containing paired-end reads. TCRdb processed the 5' RACE reads anew with MiXCR; each CDR3 protein has one entry. The sample contains 920,000 or so distinct CDR3 sequences, over 35% of which appear only once. The CDR3 sequence is 18 residues long. CDR1 and CDR2 from the germline V gene are ENHRY and SYGVKD. Trimming took 0 bases from V and 11 from J; bases not matched to a gene: 17. There are a few counts of this clonotype.

V usage is TRBV10-3 and J usage is TRBJ2-5, with 11 bases that match TRBD2. Sequencing was performed on blood. The receptor was isolated from a woman in her fifties or sixties in good health. The CDR3 coding sequence is TGTGCCATCAGTGAGTCTCCCCCGACTAGCGGGACGGACAATGAGCAGTACTTC. Its protein product is CAISESPPTSGTDNEQYF.